Listed below are T cell receptor beta chains from one sample, sequenced in a study of shared clonotypes between healthy human individuals. Sequenced by immunoSEQ multiplex PCR; TCRdb stores in-frame clones only, minus some. Counted here are 700,000 to 950,000 clones, roughly 96% occurring once; the ten biggest clones make up under 0.25%. The sequencing sample was made of naive CD8+ T cells sorted from blood. The receptors were gathered from a man aged 25-45 years in good health. Each CDR3 is given with its conserved first and last residue. A D gene is named only where the DNA matches it firmly.

V	D	J	DNA	CDR3
TRBV28	NA	TRBJ2-7	TGTGCCAGCAGCCCTCTATCTACAGGTTCCGGGCTATTCGAGCAGTACTTC	CASSPLSTGSGLFEQYF
TRBV9	NA	TRBJ2-5	TGTGCCAGCAGCGTGGGGGTGGGGGAGACCCAGTACTTC	CASSVGVGETQYF
TRBV19	TRBD1	TRBJ1-1	TGTGCCAGTAGTGGCGCACAGGGGCTTGAAGCTTTCTTT	CASSGAQGLEAFF
TRBV18	NA	TRBJ2-7	TGTGCCAGCTCACCACCTCAGGGAGTTGGCGAGCAGTACTTC	CASSPPQGVGEQYF
TRBV28	NA	TRBJ2-3	TGTGCCAGCATAGGACGGTGGGCGGCCTCCCCAGATACGCAGTATTTT	CASIGRWAASPDTQYF
TRBV29-1	NA	TRBJ2-7	TGCAGCGTTGTGACCGACTCCTACGAGCAGTACTTC	CSVVTDSYEQYF
TRBV10-2	TRBD2	TRBJ2-1	TGCGCCAGCTCCCTGGTAGCGGGAGAAAATGAGCAGTTCTTC	CASSLVAGENEQFF
TRBV5-1	NA	TRBJ2-5	TGCGCCAGCAGCTTGGCTCAGGTCAACACAGAGACCCAGTACTTC	CASSLAQVNTETQYF
TRBV18	NA	TRBJ2-7	TGTGCCAGCTCACCACGGCGGGACTCCTCATTCGAGCAGTACTTC	CASSPRRDSSFEQYF
TRBV6-4	TRBD2	TRBJ2-3	TGTGCCAGCAGTCGACTAGCGGGTTACACAGATACGCAGTATTTT	CASSRLAGYTDTQYF
TRBV13	NA	TRBJ1-2	TGTGCCAGCAGCCGCCCGGACAGCAACTATGGCTACACCTTC	CASSRPDSNYGYTF
TRBV19	NA	TRBJ1-5	TGTGCCAGTAGTATTCTTCCGGGGGCGTCGGATCAGCCCCAGCATTTT	CASSILPGASDQPQHF
TRBV9	TRBD1	TRBJ2-1	TGTGCCAGCAGCGGGACCGGGACAGGGTGGTATGAGCAGTTCTTC	CASSGTGTGWYEQFF
TRBV11-2	TRBD2	TRBJ2-1	TGTGCCAGCAGCTTAGAAGCTAGCGGGAGATACAATGAGCAGTTCTTC	CASSLEASGRYNEQFF
TRBV5-1	NA	TRBJ2-7	TGCGCCAGCAGCTTCTTCGGGGGCGCCTACGAGCAGTACTTC	CASSFFGGAYEQYF
TRBV27	TRBD1	TRBJ1-2	TGTGCCAGCAGTACGTACCAGGACAGGATATACTATGGCTACACCTTC	CASSTYQDRIYYGYTF
TRBV5-1	NA	TRBJ2-1	TGCGCCAGCACCTTGGCAGAATACAATGAGCAGTTCTTC	CASTLAEYNEQFF
TRBV19	NA	TRBJ2-7	TGTGCCAGTAGTTGGACCCCGGGCGGAGACTACGAGCAGTACTTC	CASSWTPGGDYEQYF
TRBV7-6	TRBD2	TRBJ2-1	TGTGCCAGCAGCTTCTCTAGCGGGAGGTCCTACAATGAGCAGTTCTTC	CASSFSSGRSYNEQFF
TRBV11-2	TRBD2	TRBJ2-7	TGTGCCAGCAGCTCCGGGACTAGCACTTTCTACGAGCAGTACTTC	CASSSGTSTFYEQYF